This T cell receptor beta chain appears in the sequencing data of a study of shared clonotypes between healthy human individuals. About the research overall: Per-donor plates numbered three CD4 naive, three CD4 memory, two CD8 naive and one CD8 memory. Study-level points and caveats: Between a few donors, naive CD4 clonotypes were shared at a level of around 4.9%. Measured sharing among donors was expected to vary with sequencing depth.

Trimming pared 6 bases from V and 1 base from J, leaving 2 bases between. Germline CDR1 and CDR2: MDHEN and SYDVKM. The CDR3 has 11 amino acids. Assay: immunoSEQ multiplex PCR; the TCRdb copy retains only in-frame clones and omits some. The profile shows approximately 940,000 clones, approximately 76% of them singletons. Division of CD4+ cells produced a CD45RA+ naive subset and a CD45RA-negative memory subset. Concerning this clone: The antigen remains undetermined. Other DNA sequences from this sample encode an identical CDR3 as well.

This sequence was found in a man in his late teens or twenties in good health. The sample was memory CD4+ T cells sorted from blood. Noted subset: CD45RA-negative fraction. The chain employs TRBV28 and TRBJ2-3; D call uncertain. This chain's CDR3 is CASSRTDTQYF. CDR3 nucleotide sequence: TGTGCCAGCAGCCGCACAGATACGCAGTATTTT.